Below are 29 T cell receptor beta chains sequenced from a single sample in a study of blood T cells in healthy people across ages (dated by TCRdb to between 2014 and 2017). Libraries were prepared through 5' RACE. TCRdb names Illumina HiSeq 2500 as the instrument used. The second PCR ran for about 6 to 12 cycles and used a J-beta primer mix along with a sample-barcoded 5' primer. TCRdb reran the public reads through fastp at Q25 and MiXCR, keeping productive beta chains. Entries are consolidated by CDR3 protein sequence, retaining the most common genes and DNA. The sample has fewer than 950,000 distinct CDR3 sequences on record, roughly 50% of them singletons. Around 40% of the sample is in the top ten clones. What was sequenced was blood. The receptors come from a man aged 80 or over in good health.

The chain joins TRBV6-1 to TRBJ2-5, with D perhaps given as TRBD1 or TRBD2 (5 bases each). Germline lookup yields CDR1 MNHNS and CDR2 SASEGT. Between the trimmed V and J ends, which lost 0 bases and 5 bases, there was a span of 13 bases. There are 15 residues in the CDR3. The CDR3 coding sequence is TGTGCCAGCAGTGAAGCGAGGACTGGGGCGGAGACCCAGTACTTC. This gives the protein CASSEARTGAETQYF.

In its sample, this clonotype was seen a few times. The rearrangement links TRBV11-2 to TRBJ1-2; TRBD1 is a possible D gene (6 bases). Germline CDR1 is SGHAT and CDR2 is FQNNGV. The CDR3 covers 14 residues. V was clipped by 4 bases and J by 8 bases, with 17 bases between them. The CDR3 loop is CASSSIGGARGYTF. The CDR3 region has the DNA TGTGCCAGCAGCTCAATTGGGGGGGCTAGGGGCTACACCTTC.

This chain uses TRBV2 with TRBJ2-1; no definite D call. Germline values: CDR1 SNHLY, CDR2 FYNNEI. Deletions cut 5 bases from V and 8 bases from J, with 16 bases between. The CDR3 runs 14 residues. The CDR3 protein is CASSPTSLRDEQFF. CDR3 DNA: TGTGCCAGCAGTCCCACATCCCTCCGGGATGAGCAGTTCTTC. Full variable domain (outside the CDR3, taken from reference TRBV2 and TRBJ2-1): EPEVTQTPSHQVTQMGQEVILRCVPISNHLYFYWYRQILGQKVEFLVSFYNNEISEKSEIFDDQFSVERPDGSNFTLKIRSTKLEDSAMYFCASSPTSLRDEQFFGPGTRLTVL.

This chain uses TRBV5-1 with TRBJ2-3; 8 nucleotides match TRBD2. J lost 0 bases, V lost 4 bases, and 4 bases had no gene match. Germline V gene data show CDR1 as SGHRS and CDR2 as YFSETQ. CDR3 length: 15 amino acids. The CDR3: CASSTQRGSTDTQYF. The CDR3 DNA sequence: TGCGCCAGCAGCACACAGCGGGGGAGCACAGATACGCAGTATTTT.

This clonotype has more than one count but fewer than ten. This rearrangement joins TRBV6-2 or TRBV6-3 to TRBJ2-3, with 8 nucleotides matching TRBD2. CDR1 MNHEY and CDR2 SVGEGT come from the germline V gene. CDR3 size: 21 residues. Trimming cost V 0 bases and J 14 bases; bases outside gene matches: 31. The CDR3, as DNA: TGTGCCAGCAGTTACTCGTCGGGAAAATTAGCGGGGAGAGGAGGGCACAGATACGCGTATTTT. Its protein is CASSYSSGKLAGRGGHRYAYF.

The rearrangement links TRBV7-3 to TRBJ2-1; tentative D call: TRBD2 (6 bases). This CDR3 has 14 amino acids. The germline gives CDR1 SGHTA, CDR2 FQGTGA. The V end was cut by 5 bases, the J end by 0 bases, with 8 bases between. The CDR3 region has the DNA TGTGCCAGCAGCCAGCGGGTCTCCTACAATGAGCAGTTCTTC. This sequence encodes CASSQRVSYNEQFF.

This chain uses TRBV28 with TRBJ1-1; D unresolved. There are 12 residues in the CDR3. The V end lost 8 bases, the J end lost 10 bases, and 17 bases lay between the germline ends. The V gene's germline CDR1 is MDHEN and CDR2 SYDVKM. As DNA, the CDR3 is TGTGCCAGCGGTGGACCCCTTCGTGGAGCTTTCTTT. Protein: CASGGPLRGAFF. The variable domain in full, completed from reference TRBV28 and TRBJ1-1, reads DVKVTQSSRYLVKRTGEKVFLECVQDMDHENMFWYRQDPGLGLRLIYFSYDVKMKEKGDIPEGYSVSREKKERFSLILESASTNQTSMYLCASGGPLRGAFFGQGTRLTVV.

The J gene is TRBJ2-7, the V gene TRBV5-1; 7 bases line up with TRBD1. Trimming removed 8 bases from V and 0 bases from J; junction bases left unmatched: 11. CDR1 is SGHRS and CDR2 is YFSETQ in the germline V gene. The CDR3 totals 15 residues. CDR3 in amino acids: CASKTRTGSSYEQYF. CDR3 bases: TGCGCCAGTAAGACAAGGACAGGCAGCTCCTACGAGCAGTACTTC.

The chain has TRBV5-1 and TRBJ2-2, with 7 bases matching TRBD1. V gave up 7 bases and J gave up 3 bases; unmatched junction bases: 9. Germline CDR1 reads SGHRS; CDR2 reads YFSETQ. The CDR3 length is 15 residues. The CDR3 DNA follows: TGCGCCAGCGGTCCCGGGACAGCCGACACCGGGGAGCTGTTTTTT. This codes for CASGPGTADTGELFF.

The chain is built from TRBV12-3 or TRBV12-4 and TRBJ2-3; the match to TRBD2 covers 11 bases. CDR3 length equals 17 residues. Unmatched junction bases numbered 10, after V lost 6 bases and J lost 2 bases. In DNA, the CDR3 is TGTGCCAGCAGCAAAGCCCTTAGCGGGAGGGACACAGATACGCAGTATTTT. Amino acid sequence: CASSKALSGRDTDTQYF.

This rearrangement joins TRBV3-1 to TRBJ2-2, with D tentatively TRBD2 (6 bases). CDR3 size: 16 residues. Trimming took 1 base from V and 0 from J, leaving 9 bases between them. From germline, CDR1 is LGHDT and CDR2 YNNKEL (reference sequence). This CDR3 is CASSQARGANTGELFF. CDR3 DNA: TGTGCCAGCAGCCAAGCGCGCGGGGCGAACACCGGGGAGCTGTTTTTT.

The gene calls are TRBV12-3 or TRBV12-4 and TRBJ2-1; 7 bases are a match to TRBD2. V dropped 7 bases and J dropped 3; count of bases not matched to a gene: 9. The CDR3 consists of 15 residues. DNA of the CDR3: TGTGCCAGCATTCATGGGACTAAGAGCTACAATGAGCAGTTCTTC. As protein: CASIHGTKSYNEQFF.

V and J are TRBV12-3 or TRBV12-4 and TRBJ1-1; D is unresolved. The CDR3 runs 12 residues. V shed 3 bases and J shed 6 bases, with 8 bases lying between them. CDR3 amino acids: CASSLGIAEAFF. The CDR3 DNA is TGTGCCAGCAGTTTGGGAATTGCTGAAGCTTTCTTT.

The chain links TRBV2 to TRBJ2-5; 7 positions match TRBD2. With V trimmed by 6 bases and J by 7 bases, 11 bases remained unmatched. This CDR3 is built from 14 residues. CDR1 and CDR2 (germline): SNHLY, FYNNEI. The CDR3 nucleotides are TGTGCCAGCAGCCTCGACGGGGGGATGGGGACCCAGTACTTC. This sequence encodes CASSLDGGMGTQYF.

The chain employs TRBV7-3 and TRBJ1-1; 7 bases line up with TRBD1. Germline assignment: CDR1 SGHTA and CDR2 FQGTGA. The CDR3 is 15 amino acids. V lost 5 bases, J lost 2 bases, and 8 bases stayed unmatched. The CDR3 protein is CASSQTYRGNTEAFF. The CDR3, as DNA: TGTGCCAGCAGCCAAACATACAGGGGAAACACTGAAGCTTTCTTT.

This sequence joins TRBV9 and TRBJ2-7; no definite D call. Germline V gene data show CDR1 as SGDLS and CDR2 as YYNGEE. V was clipped by 3 bases and J by 6 bases, with 16 bases between them. There are 14 residues in the CDR3. CDR3: CASSASRVRAEQYF. Written as DNA, the CDR3 is TGTGCCAGCAGCGCATCCAGAGTCCGTGCCGAGCAGTACTTC.

Worth noting for this clonotype: A read error may produce the germline difference seen at one junction end. This chain links TRBV12-3 or TRBV12-4 with TRBJ2-1; a weak D match, TRBD2 (6 bases). CDR3 length: 14 amino acids. CDR3 region: CASSPRELAGELFF. The CDR3 DNA is TGTGCCAGCAGTCCTCGGGAGCTCGCCGGGGAGCTGTTCTTC.

The chain couples TRBV3-1 to TRBJ2-3; 8 nucleotides line up with TRBD1. Germline values: CDR1 LGHDT, CDR2 YNNKEL (reference sequence). After removal of 8 bases from V and 6 bases from J, the junction contained 7 bases not matched to a gene. CDR3 length equals 13 residues. The CDR3 nucleotides are TGTGCCAGCGAGGACAGGGTGTTGGATACGCAGTATTTT. Translated: CASEDRVLDTQYF.

The rearrangement uses TRBV6-2 or TRBV6-3 and TRBJ2-1; D may correspond to TRBD1 or TRBD2 (5 bases each). CDR1 is MNHEY, CDR2 SVGEGT, per germline. The CDR3 length is 15 residues. Trimming stripped 2 bases from V and 2 bases from J, with 10 bases between. As DNA, the CDR3 is TGTGCCAGCAGTTACCTTTCGGGGCCCTACAATGAGCAGTTCTTC. This encodes CASSYLSGPYNEQFF.

This clonotype was detected once. The chain has TRBV7-9 and TRBJ2-1; D could derive from TRBD1 or TRBD2 (5 bases each). The CDR3 extends over 17 amino acids. Germline CDR1 is SEHNR and CDR2 is FQNEAQ (reference sequence). Trimming took off 4 bases at V and 0 bases at J, with 16 bases between the two ends. The CDR3 nucleotides are TGTGCCAGCAGCTCACGCTTCGGGGACCTCTCCTACAATGAGCAGTTCTTC. Protein: CASSSRFGDLSYNEQFF. Combining the CDR3 with reference TRBV7-9 and TRBJ2-1 gives the whole variable domain DTGVSQNPRHKITKRGQNVTFRCDPISEHNRLYWYRQTLGQGPEFLTYFQNEAQLEKSRLLSDRFSAERPKGSFSTLEIQRTEQGDSAMYLCASSSRFGDLSYNEQFFGPGTRLTVL.

This clonotype was found a few times. This chain uses TRBV29-1 with TRBJ1-1; 7 bases align to TRBD1. This CDR3 region has 13 residues. After removal of 7 bases from V and 3 bases from J, the junction contained 8 bases not matched to a gene. Germline V gene data show CDR1 as SQVTM and CDR2 as ANQGSEA. The CDR3 loop reads CSAKGQLYTEAFF. In DNA, the CDR3 is TGCAGCGCAAAGGGACAGCTTTACACTGAAGCTTTCTTT.

This clonotype came up a few times. This sequence joins TRBV12-3 or TRBV12-4 and TRBJ2-5; TRBD1 aligns across 8 bases. The CDR3 spans 15 residues. V dropped 5 bases and J dropped 5; count of bases not matched to a gene: 10. In DNA form, the CDR3 reads TGTGCCAGCAGTATTCTGGCAGGGGGCGGGGAGACCCAGTACTTC. Its protein is CASSILAGGGETQYF.

This clonotype came up a few times. This chain joins TRBV29-1 and TRBJ1-4; D ambiguous. CDR3 size: 12 residues. CDR1 and CDR2 (germline): SQVTM, ANQGSEA. Trimming left V 3 bases short and J 10 bases short, with 12 bases between. DNA of the CDR3: TGCAGCGTTGATAGGGAAGGCGGAAAACTGTTTTTT. It translates to CSVDREGGKLFF.

This clonotype occurred once. The chain is built from TRBV20-1 and TRBJ2-7; TRBD1 agrees at 7 bases. The CDR3 spans 13 residues. The J segment lost 1 base and the V segment lost 2 bases, leaving 2 bases of the junction unmatched. The germline V gene has CDR1 DFQATT and CDR2 SNEGSKA (reference sequence). The CDR3 loop is CSARSDRSYEQYF. CDR3 in DNA: TGCAGTGCTAGATCGGACAGGTCCTACGAGCAGTACTTC.

J is TRBJ1-2 and V is TRBV2; a weak D match, TRBD1 (5 bases). Germline values: CDR1 SNHLY, CDR2 FYNNEI. The CDR3 consists of 15 residues. V was clipped by 4 bases and J by 5 bases, with 17 bases between them. The CDR3 reads CASSVDSAGEYGYTF. The CDR3 region has the DNA TGTGCCAGCAGTGTCGACAGTGCGGGGGAGTATGGCTACACCTTC.

V and J are TRBV6-6 and TRBJ1-4; a possible D gene is TRBD1 (5 bases). The V end was cut by 7 bases, the J end by 8 bases, with 11 bases between. Germline CDR1 is MNHNY and CDR2 is SVGAGI (reference sequence). There are 12 residues in the CDR3. The CDR3 reads CASKGVGEKLFF. In DNA form, the CDR3 reads TGTGCCAGCAAAGGGGTCGGCGAAAAACTGTTTTTT.

The chain links TRBV6-2 or TRBV6-3 to TRBJ2-1, with 9 bases matching TRBD2. The junction had 7 bases not matched to a gene; V was cut back by 2 bases and J by 8 bases. Germline V gene sequence: CDR1 MNHEY, CDR2 SVGEGT. The CDR3 has 15 amino acids. CDR3 sequence reads: CASSYGGLALDEQFF. CDR3 in DNA: TGTGCCAGCAGTTACGGGGGACTAGCCCTCGATGAGCAGTTCTTC.

The genes are TRBV7-8 and TRBJ2-3, with a tentative D call TRBD2 (6 bases). Between the trimmed V and J ends, which lost 3 bases and 14 bases, there was a span of 30 bases. Germline assignment: CDR1 SGHVS and CDR2 FQNEAQ. CDR3 size: 17 residues. As DNA, the CDR3 is TGTGCCAGCAGCTTGCGCCGGGACTCCGACAAGCACAGATACGCGTATTTT. This translates into CASSLRRDSDKHRYAYF. The whole variable domain, filled in from reference TRBV7-8 and TRBJ2-3, reads GAGVSQSPRYKVAKRGQDVALRCDPISGHVSLFWYQQALGQGPEFLTYFQNEAQLDKSGLPSDRFFAERPEGSVSTLKIQRTQQEDSAVYLCASSLRRDSDKHRYAYFGPGTRLTVL.

The chain employs TRBV6-5 and TRBJ1-6; perhaps TRBD1 as D (5 bases). V dropped 10 bases and J dropped 5 bases, with 12 bases sitting between them. CDR1 is MNHEY and CDR2 is SVGAGI in the germline V gene. CDR3 size: 13 residues. In DNA form, the CDR3 reads TGTGCCACCCGGGGGACCAATAATTCACCCCTCCACTTT. Translating it yields CATRGTNNSPLHF.